This is a list of T cell receptor beta chains from one sample in a study of shared clonotypes between healthy human individuals. Sequencing was performed with immunoSEQ multiplex PCR; in TCRdb, only in-frame clones are kept and a portion is missing. The sample includes some 2.1 million clones, just under 95% of them seen just once. The sequenced material came from naive CD8+ T cells from PBMCs. The receptors were gathered from a man between 18 and 29 years old in good health. Some clones in this sample may be carry-over from other donors' samples. Each CDR3 is given with its conserved first and last residue. The D gene is left open where the match is weak. Size tells how often a clone was seen (once, few, many) or the class of an expanded clone, and some rows leave it out.

>NA|TRBJ2-4|TRBV25-1|NA
TGTGCCAGCAGGGATAATGGGCGGGCCAAAAACATTCAGTACTTC
CASRDNGRAKNIQYF
>NA|TRBJ2-1|TRBV9|NA
TGTGCCAGCAGCGTAGCTCCGAGCTCCTACAATGAGCAGTTCTTC
CASSVAPSSYNEQFF
>TRBD1|TRBJ2-5|TRBV7-9|NA
TGTGCCAGCAGCACTGGACAGGGGGCCCCAGAGACCCAGTACTTC
CASSTGQGAPETQYF
>NA|TRBJ2-3|TRBV6-5|NA
TGTGCCAGCAGTTACGGGCCTAGGAGAGATACGCAGTATTTT
CASSYGPRRDTQYF
>TRBD1|TRBJ2-7|TRBV16|NA
TGTGCCAGCAGCCTCTTCCCCCGACAGGGCGGATACGAGCAGTACTTC
CASSLFPRQGGYEQYF
>NA|TRBJ2-1|TRBV13|NA
TGTGCCAGCAGCTTAGGCACTATCTACAATGAGCAGTTCTTC
CASSLGTIYNEQFF
>NA|TRBJ2-1|TRBV29-1|NA
TGCAGCGTTGAAGCGGCGGGCGCTGAGCAGTTCTTC
CSVEAAGAEQFF
>TRBD1|TRBJ2-1|TRBV11-3|NA
TGTGCCAGCAGACACAAAGACAGGGGGTGCTCCTACAATGAGCAGTTCTTC
CASRHKDRGCSYNEQFF
>NA|TRBJ1-1|TRBV4-1|NA
TGCGCCAGCAGCCAACCGACCGACCGGGCCACTGAAGCTTTCTTT
CASSQPTDRATEAFF
>NA|TRBJ2-7|TRBV2|NA
TGTGCCAGCATCTCGGGCAGGGCTACCTACGAGCAGTACTTC
CASISGRATYEQYF
>TRBD1|TRBJ1-6|TRBV28|NA
TGTGCCAGCAGTGAAACGACAGGGGGAATCAATTCACCCCTCCACTTT
CASSETTGGINSPLHF
>NA|TRBJ2-2|TRBV9|NA
TGTGCCAGCAGTGGGGACAAAAACACCGGGGAGCTGTTTTTT
CASSGDKNTGELFF
>NA|TRBJ2-7|TRBV14|NA
TGTGCCAGCAGCCAGGAGAGGTATGAGGGTTCCGAGCAGTACTTC
CASSQERYEGSEQYF
>NA|TRBJ2-7|TRBV7-9|NA
TGTGCCAGCAGCTTAGCCGGTCATGAGGAGCAGTACTTC
CASSLAGHEEQYF
>NA|TRBJ2-3|TRBV27|NA
TGTGCCAGCAGTTTATCCAACCCCACAGATACGCAGTATTTT
CASSLSNPTDTQYF
>TRBD2|TRBJ2-1|TRBV9|NA
TGTGCCAGCAGCGTTCTAGCGGGTGGCTACAATGAGCAGTTCTTC
CASSVLAGGYNEQFF
>NA|TRBJ2-3|TRBV30|NA
TGTGCCTGGAGTGTAGGGATCGGAGATACGCAGTATTTT
CAWSVGIGDTQYF
>NA|TRBJ1-2|TRBV11-1|NA
TGTGCCAGCAGTCCGGGACGGCAGATAGGAGGCAATGGCTACACCTTC
CASSPGRQIGGNGYTF
>NA|TRBJ1-1|TRBV6-1|NA
TGTGCCAACCTCCCGCTTGGGGGGGACACTGAAGCTTTCTTT
CANLPLGGDTEAFF
>NA|TRBJ1-5|TRBV27|NA
TGTGCCAGCAGTTTAGGGTATAATCAGCCCCAGCATTTT
CASSLGYNQPQHF
>NA|TRBJ2-6|TRBV25-1|NA
TGTGCCAGCAGTGATCTGAAGCAGGGGAGGTCTGGGGCCAACGTCCTGACTTTC
CASSDLKQGRSGANVLTF
>NA|TRBJ1-2|TRBV28|NA
TGTGCCAGCAGTGGGCGGGGCGCAAGCTATGGCTACACCTTC
CASSGRGASYGYTF
>NA|TRBJ1-1|TRBV5-8|NA
TGTGCCAGCAGCTTGGGACAGGAGGTCGCTGAAGCTTTCTTT
CASSLGQEVAEAFF
>TRBD2|TRBJ2-1|TRBV5-1|NA
TGCGCCAGCAGCTTGGCGGGACTAGCTAATGAGCAGTTCTTC
CASSLAGLANEQFF
>NA|TRBJ2-7|TRBV2|NA
TGTGCCAGCATTACAGGTTTAGCCTCCTACGAGCAGTACTTC
CASITGLASYEQYF
>NA|TRBJ2-7|TRBV27|NA
TGTGCCAGCAGAAGGAGGGGTACGGCCTACGAGCAGTACTTC
CASRRRGTAYEQYF
>TRBD2|TRBJ2-1|TRBV7-2|NA
TGTGCCAGCAGCTCCGGCGGGGGGCCCTACAATGAGCAGTTCTTC
CASSSGGGPYNEQFF
>NA|TRBJ2-3|TRBV7-9|NA
TGTGCCAGCAGCTTAGGAGTTAGCACAGATACGCAGTATTTT
CASSLGVSTDTQYF
>NA|TRBJ2-7|TRBV2|NA
TGTGCCAGCAGCCCGAAACGGGGCAGTACCTACGAGCAGTACTTC
CASSPKRGSTYEQYF
>TRBD2|TRBJ2-7|TRBV15|once
TGTGCCACCAGCAGCGCTGGGGGGGCCTACGAGCAGTACTTC
CATSSAGGAYEQYF
>NA|TRBJ1-1|TRBV6-6|NA
TGTGCCAGCAGTTACTCCGGGGGATTCTACACTGAAGCTTTCTTT
CASSYSGGFYTEAFF
>NA|TRBJ1-1|TRBV29-1|NA
TGCAGCGTTGATTTGCACGACAGCAGGACTGAAGCTTTCTTT
CSVDLHDSRTEAFF
>NA|TRBJ1-5|TRBV5-8|NA
TGTGCCAGCAGCCCCATGGGCGGGGGGCGGAATCTACAGCCCCAGCATTTT
CASSPMGGGRNLQPQHF
>TRBD1|TRBJ2-1|TRBV19|few
TGTGCCAGTAGTCCCTGGGACAGGGAGGAGCAGTTCTTC
CASSPWDREEQFF
>TRBD1|TRBJ2-2|TRBV6-6|NA
TGTGCCAGCAGTTACACAGGGGAGAACACCGGGGAGCTGTTTTTT
CASSYTGENTGELFF
>NA|TRBJ1-3|TRBV7-2|NA
TGTGCCAGCAGCTTTACGCCCTCATACAGGGAGACTCAGCTATATTTT
CASSFTPSYRETQLYF
>NA|TRBJ1-1|TRBV18|NA
TGTGCCAGCTCACCATTAAAGGAGCCTGAAGCTTTCTTT
CASSPLKEPEAFF
>TRBD1|TRBJ1-3|TRBV13|NA
TGTGCCAGCAGCGCTATCCGGGACAGGGCAGATAACTCTGGAAACACCATATATTTT
CASSAIRDRADNSGNTIYF
>TRBD1|TRBJ1-1|TRBV5-6|NA
TGTGCCAGCAGCTTGGCAGGGGGTCTACTCACTGAAGCTTTCTTT
CASSLAGGLLTEAFF
>TRBD2|TRBJ2-7|TRBV7-6|NA
TGTGCCAGCAGCTTGGGCGGGGGGACCTACGAGCAGTACTTC
CASSLGGGTYEQYF
>TRBD1|TRBJ2-2|TRBV7-9|NA
TGTGCCAGCAGCACCCAGACAGGGGCGTACACCGGGGAGCTGTTTTTT
CASSTQTGAYTGELFF
>NA|TRBJ2-7|TRBV7-8|NA
TGTGCCAGCAGCTTCGCCGGAGGGAGGCCTTCCCAAGAAGAGCAGTACTTC
CASSFAGGRPSQEEQYF
>NA|TRBJ2-1|TRBV21-1|NA
TGTGCCAGCAGCAAAGAGATGAAGGGACAGGGATACAATGAGCAGTTCTTC
CASSKEMKGQGYNEQFF
>TRBD1|TRBJ1-2|TRBV28|NA
TGTGCCTCATCCGGGACAGCCTATGGCTACACCTTC
CASSGTAYGYTF
>NA|TRBJ2-5|TRBV7-9|NA
TGTGCCAGCAGCCCGCGGGACAGCCTTGTTGAGACCCAGTACTTC
CASSPRDSLVETQYF
>NA|TRBJ2-3|TRBV15|NA
TGTGCCACCAGCAGAGGAACCTCGAAAAGCACAGATACGCAGTATTTT
CATSRGTSKSTDTQYF
>NA|TRBJ1-2|TRBV11-2|NA
TGTGCCAGCAGCCCCCAAGGACCCTATGGCTACACCTTC
CASSPQGPYGYTF
>NA|TRBJ1-1|TRBV30|NA
TGTGCCTGGAGTTGGGGGGTGGCAGGTGAAGCTTTCTTT
CAWSWGVAGEAFF
>TRBD1|TRBJ1-2|TRBV6-5|NA
TGTGCCAGCAGTTACTCTGGACAGGGTGGTGGCTACACCTTC
CASSYSGQGGGYTF
>TRBD1|TRBJ2-3|TRBV7-3|NA
TGTGCCAGCAGCGTCAGACAGGGGTTTTCGACAGATACGCAGTATTTT
CASSVRQGFSTDTQYF
>TRBD2|TRBJ2-1|TRBV2|NA
TGTGCCAGCAGTCATACAATAGCGGGGGGCTACAATGAGCAGTTCTTC
CASSHTIAGGYNEQFF
>TRBD1|TRBJ2-7|TRBV28|NA
TGTGCCAGCAGCCTCCGAGGGGACAGCTCCTACGAGCAGTACTTC
CASSLRGDSSYEQYF
>TRBD2|TRBJ2-5|TRBV4-1|NA
TGCGCCAGCAGCCAACCGGGACTAGAGGAGACCCAGTACTTC
CASSQPGLEETQYF